This TCR beta chain was found in a study of blood T cell repertoires in COVID-19. Assay used: immunoSEQ multiplex PCR; TCRdb lists only in-frame clones, some missing. The sample has under 200,000 clones; 79% are singletons. This clone has more than one count but fewer than ten. Unmatched junction bases numbered 4, after V lost 5 bases and J lost 5 bases. Germline CDR1 and CDR2: SGHTA and FQGTGA. The CDR3 spans 13 residues. This chain connects TRBV7-3 to TRBJ2-7; TRBD1 matches at 9 bases. This receptor was identified in a woman aged 40 to 55 with COVID-19, enrolled during active disease. Specimen: peripheral blood. Here the CDR3 DNA reads TGTGCCAGCAGCCAGGGACAGGGCCACGAGCAGTACTTC. Its protein is CASSQGQGHEQYF.